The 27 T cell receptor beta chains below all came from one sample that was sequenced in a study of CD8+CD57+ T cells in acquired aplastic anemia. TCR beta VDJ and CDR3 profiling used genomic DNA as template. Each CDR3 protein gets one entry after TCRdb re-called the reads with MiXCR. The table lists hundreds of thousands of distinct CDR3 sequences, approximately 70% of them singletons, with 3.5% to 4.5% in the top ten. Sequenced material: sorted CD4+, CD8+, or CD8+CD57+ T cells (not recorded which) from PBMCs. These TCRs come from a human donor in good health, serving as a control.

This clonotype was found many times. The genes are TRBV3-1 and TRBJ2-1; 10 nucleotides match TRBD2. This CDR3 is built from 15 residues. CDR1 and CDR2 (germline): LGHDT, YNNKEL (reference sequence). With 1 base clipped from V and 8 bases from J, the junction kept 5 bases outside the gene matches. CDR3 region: CASSQAAGGIDEQFF. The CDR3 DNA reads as TGTGCCAGCAGCCAAGCAGCGGGGGGGATTGATGAGCAGTTCTTC.

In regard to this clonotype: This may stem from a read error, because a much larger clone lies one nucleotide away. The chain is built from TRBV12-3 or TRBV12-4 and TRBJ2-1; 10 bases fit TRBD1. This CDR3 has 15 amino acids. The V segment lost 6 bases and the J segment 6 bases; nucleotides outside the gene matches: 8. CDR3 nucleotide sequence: TGTGCCAGCAGGACTGGGACAGGGGCGTGCAATGAGCAGTTCTTC. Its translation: CASRTGTGACNEQFF.

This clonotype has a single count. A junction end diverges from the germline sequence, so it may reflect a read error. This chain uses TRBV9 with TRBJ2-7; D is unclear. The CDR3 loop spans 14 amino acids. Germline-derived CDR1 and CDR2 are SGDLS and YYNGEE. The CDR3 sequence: CASSVTVLTPELYF. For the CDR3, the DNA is TGTGCCAGCAGCGTAACAGTGCTCACCCCCGAGCTGTACTTC.

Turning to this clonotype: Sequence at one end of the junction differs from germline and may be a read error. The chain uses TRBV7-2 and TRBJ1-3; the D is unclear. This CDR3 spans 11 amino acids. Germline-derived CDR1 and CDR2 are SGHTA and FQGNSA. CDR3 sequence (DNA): TGTGCCAGCAGCCTCCAGAACCCCATATATTTC. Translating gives CASSLQNPIYF.

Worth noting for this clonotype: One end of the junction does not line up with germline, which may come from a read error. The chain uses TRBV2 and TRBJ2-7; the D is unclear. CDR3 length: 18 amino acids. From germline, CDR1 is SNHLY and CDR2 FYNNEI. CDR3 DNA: TGTGCCAGCAGTGTTACAGATGGTAGTGCCCAGCAGTACTACGAGCCGTACTTC. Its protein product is CASSVTDGSAQQYYEPYF.

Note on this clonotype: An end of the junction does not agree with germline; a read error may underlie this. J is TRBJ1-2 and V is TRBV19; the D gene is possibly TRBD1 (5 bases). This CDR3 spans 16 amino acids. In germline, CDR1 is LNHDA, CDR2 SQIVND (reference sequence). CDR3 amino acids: CASSIFSRRGVYDSSF. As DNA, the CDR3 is TGTGCCAGTAGTATATTCTCAAGACGGGGCGTTTATGACTCCTCCTTC.

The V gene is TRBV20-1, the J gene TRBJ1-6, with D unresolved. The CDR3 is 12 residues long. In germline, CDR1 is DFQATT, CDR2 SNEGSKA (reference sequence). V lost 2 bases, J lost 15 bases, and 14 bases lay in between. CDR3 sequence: CSARPADEHLHF. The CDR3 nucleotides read TGCAGTGCTAGACCAGCGGATGAACACCTCCACTTT.

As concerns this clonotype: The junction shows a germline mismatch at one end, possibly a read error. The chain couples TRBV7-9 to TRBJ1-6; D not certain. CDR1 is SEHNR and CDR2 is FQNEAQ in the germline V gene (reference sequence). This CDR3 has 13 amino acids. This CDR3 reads CASSLVTDAHLFF. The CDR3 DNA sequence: TGTGCCAGCAGCCTAGTGACGGACGCACACCTCTTCTTT.

CDR3 coding DNA: TGTGCCAGCAGTTACCGGGACAGGGGGCGAGGTGGCTACACCTTC. This gives the protein CASSYRDRGRGGYTF. The V call is TRBV6-2 or TRBV6-3, the J call TRBJ1-2; 12 bases are a match to TRBD1. Germline CDR1 and CDR2: MNHEY and SVGEGT. There are 15 residues in the CDR3. V dropped 2 bases and J dropped 7; count of bases not matched to a gene: 5.

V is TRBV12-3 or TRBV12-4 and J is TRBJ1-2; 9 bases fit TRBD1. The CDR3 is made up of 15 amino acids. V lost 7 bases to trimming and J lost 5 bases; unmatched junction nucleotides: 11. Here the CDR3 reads CASTGLRDREYGYTF. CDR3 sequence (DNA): TGTGCCAGCACGGGATTACGGGACAGGGAGTATGGCTACACCTTC.

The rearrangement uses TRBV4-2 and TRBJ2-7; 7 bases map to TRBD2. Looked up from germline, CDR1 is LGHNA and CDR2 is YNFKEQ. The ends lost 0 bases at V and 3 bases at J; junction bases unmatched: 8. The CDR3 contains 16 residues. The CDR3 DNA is TGTGCCAGCAGCCAAGACCGTGGATGGGGGGGCTACGAGCAGTACTTC. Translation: CASSQDRGWGGYEQYF.

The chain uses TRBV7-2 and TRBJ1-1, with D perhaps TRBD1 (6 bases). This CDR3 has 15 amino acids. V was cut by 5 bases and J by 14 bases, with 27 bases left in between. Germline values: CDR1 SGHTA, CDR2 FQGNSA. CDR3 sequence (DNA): TGTGCCAGCAGCCTAGGGCGGGGGCCCTACGAGCAAGACTTCTTT. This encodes CASSLGRGPYEQDFF.

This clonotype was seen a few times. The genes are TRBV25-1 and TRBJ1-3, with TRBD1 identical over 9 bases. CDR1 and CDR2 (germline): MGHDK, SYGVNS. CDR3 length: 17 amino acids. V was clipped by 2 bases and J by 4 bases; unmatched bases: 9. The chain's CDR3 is CASSEPGQGGLGNTIYF. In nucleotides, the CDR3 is TGTGCCAGCAGTGAACCGGGACAGGGTGGTTTGGGAAACACCATATATTTT. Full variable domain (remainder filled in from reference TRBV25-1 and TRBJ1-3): EADIYQTPRYLVIGTGKKITLECSQTMGHDKMYWYQQDPGMELHLIHYSYGVNSTEKGDLSSESTVSRIRTEHFPLTLESARPSHTSQYLCASSEPGQGGLGNTIYFGEGSWLTVV.

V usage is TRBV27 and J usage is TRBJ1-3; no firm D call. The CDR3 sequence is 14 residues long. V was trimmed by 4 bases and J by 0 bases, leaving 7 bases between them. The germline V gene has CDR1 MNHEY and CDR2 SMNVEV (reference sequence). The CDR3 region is CASSSYTSGNTIYF. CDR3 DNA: TGTGCCAGCAGTTCGTATACCTCTGGAAACACCATATATTTT.

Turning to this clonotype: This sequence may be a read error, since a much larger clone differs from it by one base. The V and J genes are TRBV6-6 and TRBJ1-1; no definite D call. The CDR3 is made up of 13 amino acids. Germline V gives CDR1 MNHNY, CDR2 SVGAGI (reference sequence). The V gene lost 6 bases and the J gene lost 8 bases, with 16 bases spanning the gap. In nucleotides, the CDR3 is TGTGCCAGCAGACAATCTGAACGGTTGGAAGCTTTCTTT. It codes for CASRQSERLEAFF.

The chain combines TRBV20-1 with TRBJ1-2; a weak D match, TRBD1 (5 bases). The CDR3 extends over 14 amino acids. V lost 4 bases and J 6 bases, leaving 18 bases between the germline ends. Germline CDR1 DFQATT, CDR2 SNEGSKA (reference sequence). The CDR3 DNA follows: TGCAGTGCTATCGGTCTAACGGGGGAACATGGCTACACCTTC. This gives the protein CSAIGLTGEHGYTF.

The DNA of the CDR3 is TGCGCCAGCAGCGGGCGGAACTATGGCTACACCTTC. It specifies CASSGRNYGYTF. The chain carries TRBV4-3 and TRBJ1-2; D is unresolved. There are 12 residues in the CDR3. The V gene lost 5 bases and the J gene lost 2 bases, with 6 bases spanning the gap. Germline values: CDR1 LGHNA, CDR2 YSLEER.

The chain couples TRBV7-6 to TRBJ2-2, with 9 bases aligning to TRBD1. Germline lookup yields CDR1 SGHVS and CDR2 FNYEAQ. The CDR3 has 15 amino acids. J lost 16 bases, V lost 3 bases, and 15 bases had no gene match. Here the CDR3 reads CASSLSAMTGGTPFF. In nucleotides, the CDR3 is TGTGCCAGCAGCTTGTCCGCGATGACAGGGGGAACACCGTTTTTT.

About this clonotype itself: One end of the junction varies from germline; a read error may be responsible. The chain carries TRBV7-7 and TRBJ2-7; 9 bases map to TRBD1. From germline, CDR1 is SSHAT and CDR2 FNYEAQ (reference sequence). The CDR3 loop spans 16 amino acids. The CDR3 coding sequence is TGTGCTAGCAGCTCGCCCGGGACAGGGCGATTACCTACGCAGTACTTC. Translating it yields CASSSPGTGRLPTQYF.

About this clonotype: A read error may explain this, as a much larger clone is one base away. The CDR3 region has the DNA TGTGCCAGCAGTTACGTCTACAGGCTTGGGTATAGCTACACCTTC. Protein sequence: CASSYVYRLGYSYTF. The chain combines TRBV6-2 or TRBV6-3 with TRBJ1-2; D possibly corresponds to TRBD1 (5 bases). The germline V gene has CDR1 MNHEY and CDR2 SVGEGT. V was cut by 2 bases and J by 9 bases, with 19 bases left in between. The length of the CDR3 is 15 residues.

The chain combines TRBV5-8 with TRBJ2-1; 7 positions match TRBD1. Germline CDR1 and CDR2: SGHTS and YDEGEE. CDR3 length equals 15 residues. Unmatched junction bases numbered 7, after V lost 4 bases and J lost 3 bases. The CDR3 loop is CASSPPGTVYNEQFF. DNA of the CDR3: TGTGCCAGCAGCCCACCGGGGACAGTCTACAATGAGCAGTTCTTC.

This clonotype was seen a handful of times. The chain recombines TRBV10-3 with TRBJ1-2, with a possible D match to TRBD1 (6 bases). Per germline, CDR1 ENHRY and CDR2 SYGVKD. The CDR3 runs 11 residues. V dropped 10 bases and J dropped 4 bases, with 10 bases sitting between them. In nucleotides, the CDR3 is TGTGCCACAGGACAGAGCTATGGCTACACCTTC. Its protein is CATGQSYGYTF.

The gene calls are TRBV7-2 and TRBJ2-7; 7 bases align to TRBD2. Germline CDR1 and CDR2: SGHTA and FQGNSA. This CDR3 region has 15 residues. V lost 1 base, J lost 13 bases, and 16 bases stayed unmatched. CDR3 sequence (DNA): TGTGCCAGCAGCTTAGTTGCGGGGGAACCGAACGCGCCCTACTTC. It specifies CASSLVAGEPNAPYF.

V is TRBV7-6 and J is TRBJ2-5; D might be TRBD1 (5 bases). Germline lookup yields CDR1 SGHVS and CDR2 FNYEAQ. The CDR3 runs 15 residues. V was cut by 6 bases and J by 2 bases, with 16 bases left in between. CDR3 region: CASSEGNRRQETQYF. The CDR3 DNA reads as TGTGCCAGCAGTGAAGGGAACAGGCGACAAGAGACCCAGTACTTC. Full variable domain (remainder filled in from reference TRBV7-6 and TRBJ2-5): GAGVSQSPRYKVTKRGQDVALRCDPISGHVSLYWYRQALGQGPEFLTYFNYEAQQDKSGLPNDRFSAERPEGSISTLTIQRTEQRDSAMYRCASSEGNRRQETQYFGPGTRLLVL.

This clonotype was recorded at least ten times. The CDR3 bases are TGCGCCAGCAGCTTGGGACATGCGAACACCGGGGAGCTGTTTTTT. Residues: CASSLGHANTGELFF. The chain is built from TRBV5-1 and TRBJ2-2; no clear D. The CDR3 runs 15 residues. Germline V gene lookup returns CDR1 SGHRS and CDR2 YFSETQ. Trimming took 0 bases from V and 0 from J, leaving 6 bases between them.

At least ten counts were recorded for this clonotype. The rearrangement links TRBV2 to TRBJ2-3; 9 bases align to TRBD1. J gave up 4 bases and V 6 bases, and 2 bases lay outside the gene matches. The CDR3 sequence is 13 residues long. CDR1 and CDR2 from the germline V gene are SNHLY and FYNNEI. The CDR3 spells CASSGTGPDTQYF. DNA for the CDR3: TGTGCCAGCAGCGGGACAGGGCCAGATACGCAGTATTTT.

The CDR3 loop is CSVGQSSGELFF. DNA for the CDR3: TGCAGCGTTGGCCAGAGTTCCGGGGAGCTGTTTTTT. The chain couples TRBV29-1 to TRBJ2-2; D is unclear. The V gene's germline CDR1 is SQVTM and CDR2 ANQGSEA. CDR3 length equals 12 residues. Trimming removed 4 bases from V and 6 bases from J, with 9 bases in between.